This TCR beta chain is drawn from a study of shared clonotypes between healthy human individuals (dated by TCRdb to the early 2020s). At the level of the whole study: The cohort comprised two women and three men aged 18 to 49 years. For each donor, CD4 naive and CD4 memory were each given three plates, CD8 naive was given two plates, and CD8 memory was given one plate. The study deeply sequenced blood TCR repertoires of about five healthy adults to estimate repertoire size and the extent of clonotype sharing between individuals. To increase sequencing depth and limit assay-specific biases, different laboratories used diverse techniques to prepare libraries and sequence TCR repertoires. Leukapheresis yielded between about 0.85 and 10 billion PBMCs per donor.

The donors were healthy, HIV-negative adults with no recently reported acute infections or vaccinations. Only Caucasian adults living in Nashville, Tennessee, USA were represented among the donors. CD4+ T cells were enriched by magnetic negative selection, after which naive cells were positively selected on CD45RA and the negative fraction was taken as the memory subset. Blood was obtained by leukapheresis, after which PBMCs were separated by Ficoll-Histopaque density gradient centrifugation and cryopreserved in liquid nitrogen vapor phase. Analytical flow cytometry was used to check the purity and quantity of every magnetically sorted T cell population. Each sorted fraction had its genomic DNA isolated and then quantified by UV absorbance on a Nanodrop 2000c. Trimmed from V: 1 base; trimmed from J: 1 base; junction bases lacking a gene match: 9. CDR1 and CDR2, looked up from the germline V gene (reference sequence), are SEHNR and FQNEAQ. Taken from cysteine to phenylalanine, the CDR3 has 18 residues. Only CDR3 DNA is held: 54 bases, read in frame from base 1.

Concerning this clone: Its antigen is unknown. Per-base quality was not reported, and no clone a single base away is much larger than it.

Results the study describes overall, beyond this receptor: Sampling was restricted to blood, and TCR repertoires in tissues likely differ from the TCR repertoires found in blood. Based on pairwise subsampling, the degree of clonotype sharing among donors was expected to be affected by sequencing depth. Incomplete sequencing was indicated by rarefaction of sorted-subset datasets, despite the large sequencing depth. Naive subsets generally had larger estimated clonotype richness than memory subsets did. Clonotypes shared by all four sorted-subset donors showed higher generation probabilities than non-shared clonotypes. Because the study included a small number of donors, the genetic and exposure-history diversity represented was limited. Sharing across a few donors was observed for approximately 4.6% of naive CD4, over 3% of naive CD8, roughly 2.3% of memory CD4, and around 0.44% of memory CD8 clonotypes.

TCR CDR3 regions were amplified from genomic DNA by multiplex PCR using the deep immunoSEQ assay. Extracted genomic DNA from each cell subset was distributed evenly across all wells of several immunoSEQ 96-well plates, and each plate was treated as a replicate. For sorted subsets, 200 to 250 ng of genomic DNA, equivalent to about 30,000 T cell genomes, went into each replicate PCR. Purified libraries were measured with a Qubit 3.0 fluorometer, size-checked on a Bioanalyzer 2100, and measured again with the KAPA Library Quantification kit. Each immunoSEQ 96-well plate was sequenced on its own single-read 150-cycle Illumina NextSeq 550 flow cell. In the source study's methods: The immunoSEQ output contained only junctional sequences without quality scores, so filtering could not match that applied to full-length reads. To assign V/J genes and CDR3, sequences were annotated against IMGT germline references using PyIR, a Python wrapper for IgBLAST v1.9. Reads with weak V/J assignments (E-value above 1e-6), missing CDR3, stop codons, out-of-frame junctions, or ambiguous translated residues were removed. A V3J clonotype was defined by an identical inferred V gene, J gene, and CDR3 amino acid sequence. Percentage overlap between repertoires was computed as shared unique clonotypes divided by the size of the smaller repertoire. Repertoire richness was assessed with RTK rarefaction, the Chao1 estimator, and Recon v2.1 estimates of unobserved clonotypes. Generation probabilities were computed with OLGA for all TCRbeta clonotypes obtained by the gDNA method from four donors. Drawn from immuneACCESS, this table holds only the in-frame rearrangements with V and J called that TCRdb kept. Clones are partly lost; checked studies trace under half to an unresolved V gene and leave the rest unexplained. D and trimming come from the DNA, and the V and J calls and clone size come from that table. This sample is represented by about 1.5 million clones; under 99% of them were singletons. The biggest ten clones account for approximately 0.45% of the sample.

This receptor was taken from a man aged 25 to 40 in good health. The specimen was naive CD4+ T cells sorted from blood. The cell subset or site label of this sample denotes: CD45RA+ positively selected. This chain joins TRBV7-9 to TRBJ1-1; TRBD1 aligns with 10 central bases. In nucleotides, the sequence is TGTGCCAGCAGCTTAGTCTCGCGATGGGACAGGGGGAACACTGAAGCTTTCTTT. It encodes CASSLVSRWDRGNTEAFF.